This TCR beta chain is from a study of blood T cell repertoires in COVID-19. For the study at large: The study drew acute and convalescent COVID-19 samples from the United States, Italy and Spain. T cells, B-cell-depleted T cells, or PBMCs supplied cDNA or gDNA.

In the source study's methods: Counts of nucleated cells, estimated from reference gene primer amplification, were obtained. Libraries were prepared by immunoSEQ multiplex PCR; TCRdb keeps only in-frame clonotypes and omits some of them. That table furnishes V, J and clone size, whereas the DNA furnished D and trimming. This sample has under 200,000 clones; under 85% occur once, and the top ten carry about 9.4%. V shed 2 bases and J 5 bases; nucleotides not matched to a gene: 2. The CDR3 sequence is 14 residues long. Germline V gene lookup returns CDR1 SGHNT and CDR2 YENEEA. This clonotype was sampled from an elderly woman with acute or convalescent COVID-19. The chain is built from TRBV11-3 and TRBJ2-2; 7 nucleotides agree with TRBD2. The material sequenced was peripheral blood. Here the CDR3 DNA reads TGTGCCAGCAGCTTAACTAGCGCTACCGGGGAGCTGTTTTTT. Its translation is CASSLTSATGELFF.